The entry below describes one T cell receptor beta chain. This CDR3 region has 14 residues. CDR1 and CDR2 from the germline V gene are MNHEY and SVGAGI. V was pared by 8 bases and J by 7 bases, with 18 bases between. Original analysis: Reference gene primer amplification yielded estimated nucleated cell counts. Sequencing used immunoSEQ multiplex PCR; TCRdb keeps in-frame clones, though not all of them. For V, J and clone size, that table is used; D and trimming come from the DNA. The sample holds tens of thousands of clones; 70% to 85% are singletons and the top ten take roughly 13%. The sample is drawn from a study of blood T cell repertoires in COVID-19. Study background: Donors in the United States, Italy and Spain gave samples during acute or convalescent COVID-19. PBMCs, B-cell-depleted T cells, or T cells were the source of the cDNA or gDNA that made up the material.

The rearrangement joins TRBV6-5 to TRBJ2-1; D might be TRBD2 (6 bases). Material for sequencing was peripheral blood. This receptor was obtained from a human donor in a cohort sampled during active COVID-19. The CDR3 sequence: CASYDTGLGNEQFF. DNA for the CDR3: TGTGCCAGCTACGACACGGGACTGGGGAATGAGCAGTTCTTC.